The clone carrying this T cell receptor beta chain was found a few times. The antigen is not known. Other DNA sequences in this specimen translate into the identical CDR3. From germline, CDR1 is MDHEN and CDR2 SYDVKM. This CDR3 comprises 11 residues. V lost 6 bases, J lost 4 bases, and 6 bases lay in between. Across several immunoSEQ plates, the genomic DNA of each subset was split evenly. Sorted-subset replicate PCR reactions contained around 220 ng DNA, corresponding to some 28,000 T cell genomes. This table comes from immunoSEQ multiplex PCR, and its TCRdb copy is limited to in-frame clones, with some not included. The sample holds some 900,000 clones; roughly 72% are singletons and the top ten take 1.5%. The data originate from a study of shared clonotypes between healthy human individuals. General study points: The sole specimen, blood, was sampled, and tissue repertoires likely differ. Naive subsets, compared against memory subsets, generally had larger estimated richness values.

The clonotype comes from a man younger than 35 in good health. This chain joins TRBV28 and TRBJ1-2, with no clear D. Sequenced material: memory CD4+ T cells sorted from blood. Noted subset: CD45RA-negative fraction. CDR3 residues: CASSSSYGYTF. CDR3 nucleotides: TGTGCCAGCAGCTCTTCCTATGGCTACACCTTC.